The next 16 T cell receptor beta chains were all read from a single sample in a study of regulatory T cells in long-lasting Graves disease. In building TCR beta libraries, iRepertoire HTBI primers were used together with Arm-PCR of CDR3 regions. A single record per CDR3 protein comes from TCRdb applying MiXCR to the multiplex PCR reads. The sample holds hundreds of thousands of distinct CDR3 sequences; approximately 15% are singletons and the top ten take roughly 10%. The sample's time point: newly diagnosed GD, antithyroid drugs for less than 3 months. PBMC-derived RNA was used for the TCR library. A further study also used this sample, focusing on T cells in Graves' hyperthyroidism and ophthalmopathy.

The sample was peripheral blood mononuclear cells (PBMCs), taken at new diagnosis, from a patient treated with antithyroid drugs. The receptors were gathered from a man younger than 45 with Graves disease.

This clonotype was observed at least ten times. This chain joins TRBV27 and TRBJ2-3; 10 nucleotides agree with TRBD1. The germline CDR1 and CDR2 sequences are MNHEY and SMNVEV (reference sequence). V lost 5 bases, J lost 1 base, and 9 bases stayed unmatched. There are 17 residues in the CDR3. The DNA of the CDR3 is TGTGCCAGCAGTCCGCCCACCGGGACAGGGGGCACAGATACGCAGTATTTT. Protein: CASSPPTGTGGTDTQYF.

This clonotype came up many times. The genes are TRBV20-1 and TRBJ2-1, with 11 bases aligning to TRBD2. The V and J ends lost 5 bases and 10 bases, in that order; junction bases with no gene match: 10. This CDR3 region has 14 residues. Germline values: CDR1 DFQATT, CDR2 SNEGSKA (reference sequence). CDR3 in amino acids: CSALAGGNPPEQFF. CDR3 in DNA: TGCAGTGCTCTAGCGGGAGGAAACCCTCCGGAGCAGTTCTTC.

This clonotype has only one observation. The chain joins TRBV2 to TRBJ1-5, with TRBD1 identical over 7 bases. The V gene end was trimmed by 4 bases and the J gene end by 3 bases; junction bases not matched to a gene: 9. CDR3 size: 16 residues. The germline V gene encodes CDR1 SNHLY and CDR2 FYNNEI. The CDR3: CASSVDWGQHNQPQHF. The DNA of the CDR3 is TGTGCCAGCAGTGTCGATTGGGGACAGCACAATCAGCCCCAGCATTTT.

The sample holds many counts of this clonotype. CDR3: CASSRLLTRGNTGELFF. In nucleotides, the CDR3 is TGTGCCAGCAGTCGCCTCCTGACTCGCGGAAACACCGGGGAGCTGTTTTTT. The genes are TRBV27 and TRBJ2-2; D is undetermined. V lost 5 bases and J 2 bases, leaving 18 bases between the germline ends. The germline V gene has CDR1 MNHEY and CDR2 SMNVEV (reference sequence). This CDR3 has 17 residues.

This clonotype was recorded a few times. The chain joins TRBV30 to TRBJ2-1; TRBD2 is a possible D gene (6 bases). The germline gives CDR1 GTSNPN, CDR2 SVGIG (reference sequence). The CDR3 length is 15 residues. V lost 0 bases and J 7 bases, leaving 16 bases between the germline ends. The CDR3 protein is CAWSVLAVGKNEQFF. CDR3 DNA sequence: TGTGCCTGGAGTGTACTAGCCGTCGGTAAGAATGAGCAGTTCTTC. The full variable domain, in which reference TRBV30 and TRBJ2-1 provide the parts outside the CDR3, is SQTIHQWPATLVQPVGSPLSLECTVEGTSNPNLYWYRQAAGRGLQLLFYSVGIGQISSEVPQNLSASRPQDRQFILSSKKLLLSDSGFYLCAWSVLAVGKNEQFFGPGTRLTVL.

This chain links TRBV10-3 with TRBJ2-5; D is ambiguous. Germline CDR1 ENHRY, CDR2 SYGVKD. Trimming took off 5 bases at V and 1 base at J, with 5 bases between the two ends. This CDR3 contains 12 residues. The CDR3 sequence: CAISTPQETQYF. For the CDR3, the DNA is TGTGCCATCAGTACACCCCAAGAGACCCAGTACTTC.

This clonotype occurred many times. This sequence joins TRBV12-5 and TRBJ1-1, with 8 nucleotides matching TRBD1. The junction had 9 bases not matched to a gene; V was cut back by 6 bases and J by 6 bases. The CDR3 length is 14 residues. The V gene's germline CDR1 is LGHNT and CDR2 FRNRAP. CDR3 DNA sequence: TGTGCTAGTGGCCTTCAGGGGGCTACGGCTGAAGCTTTCTTT. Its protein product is CASGLQGATAEAFF.

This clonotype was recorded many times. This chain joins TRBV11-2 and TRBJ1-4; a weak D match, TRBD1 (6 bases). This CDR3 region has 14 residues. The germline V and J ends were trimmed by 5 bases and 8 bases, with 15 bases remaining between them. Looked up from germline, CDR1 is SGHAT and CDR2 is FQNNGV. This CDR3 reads CASSPTGMGEKLFF. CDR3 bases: TGTGCCAGCAGCCCCACAGGGATGGGGGAAAAACTGTTTTTT.

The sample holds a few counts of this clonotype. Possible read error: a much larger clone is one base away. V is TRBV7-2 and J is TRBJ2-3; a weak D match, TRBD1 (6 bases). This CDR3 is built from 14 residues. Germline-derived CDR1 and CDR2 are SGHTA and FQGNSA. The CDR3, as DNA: TGTGCCAGCAGCCCTCAGGGGACCACAGATGCGCAGTATTTT. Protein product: CASSPQGTTDAQYF.

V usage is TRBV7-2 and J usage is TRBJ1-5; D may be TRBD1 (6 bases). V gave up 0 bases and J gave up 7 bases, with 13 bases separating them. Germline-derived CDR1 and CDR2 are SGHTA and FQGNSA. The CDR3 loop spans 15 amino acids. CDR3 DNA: TGTGCCAGCAGCTTAGCTCGCAGGGGAGAACAGCCCCAGCATTTT. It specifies CASSLARRGEQPQHF. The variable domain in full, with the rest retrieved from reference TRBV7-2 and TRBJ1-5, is GAGVSQSPSNKVTEKGKDVELRCDPISGHTALYWYRQSLGQGLEFLIYFQGNSAPDKSGLPSDRFSAERTGGSVSTLTIQRTQQEDSAVYLCASSLARRGEQPQHFGDGTRLSIL.

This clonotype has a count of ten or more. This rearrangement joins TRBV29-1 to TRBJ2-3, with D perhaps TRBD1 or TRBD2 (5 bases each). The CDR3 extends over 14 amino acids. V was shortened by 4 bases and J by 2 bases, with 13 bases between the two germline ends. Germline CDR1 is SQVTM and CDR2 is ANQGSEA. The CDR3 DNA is TGCAGCGTTGCTGGGGGTGCCGACACAGATACGCAGTATTTT. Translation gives CSVAGGADTDTQYF.

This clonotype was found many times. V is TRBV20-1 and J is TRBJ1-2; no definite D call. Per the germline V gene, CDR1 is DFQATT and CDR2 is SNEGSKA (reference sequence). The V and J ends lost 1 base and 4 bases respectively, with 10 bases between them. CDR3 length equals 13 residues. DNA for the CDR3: TGCAGTGCTAGAGTCCGGTTTGGCTATGGCTACACCTTC. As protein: CSARVRFGYGYTF.

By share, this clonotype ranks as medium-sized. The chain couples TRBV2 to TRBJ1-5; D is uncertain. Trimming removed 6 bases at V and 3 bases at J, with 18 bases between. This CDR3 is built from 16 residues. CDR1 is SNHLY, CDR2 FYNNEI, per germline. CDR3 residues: CASRTSLKGVNQPQHF. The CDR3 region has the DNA TGTGCCAGCAGAACCTCCCTAAAGGGCGTCAATCAGCCCCAGCATTTT.

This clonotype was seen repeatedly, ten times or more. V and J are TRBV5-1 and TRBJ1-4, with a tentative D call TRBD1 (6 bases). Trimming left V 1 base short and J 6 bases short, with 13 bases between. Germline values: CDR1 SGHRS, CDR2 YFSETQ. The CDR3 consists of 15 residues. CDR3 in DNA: TGCGCCAGCAGCTTGCGGGGGGGCGTAGATGAAAAACTGTTTTTT. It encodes CASSLRGGVDEKLFF.

The CDR3 DNA follows: TGTGCCAGCAGTTTCGGACTAGCGGGCCCGTACCAAGAGACCCAGTACTTC. This encodes CASSFGLAGPYQETQYF. This chain joins TRBV3-1 and TRBJ2-5; 11 nucleotides match TRBD2. V dropped 6 bases and J dropped 0; count of bases not matched to a gene: 9. The CDR3 consists of 17 residues. Germline V CDR1 and CDR2: LGHDT, YNNKEL (reference sequence).

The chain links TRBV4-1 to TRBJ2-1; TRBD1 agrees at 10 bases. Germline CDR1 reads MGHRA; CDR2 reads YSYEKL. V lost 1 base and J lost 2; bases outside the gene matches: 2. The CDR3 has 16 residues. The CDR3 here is CASSQAGQGAYNEQFF. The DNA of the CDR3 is TGCGCCAGCAGCCAAGCCGGACAGGGGGCCTACAATGAGCAGTTCTTC.